The TCR beta chain under discussion was sequenced for a study of patients and donors after allogeneic stem cell transplantation. This clonotype was observed at least ten times. Using its own MiXCR run on the RT-PCR reads, TCRdb lists one record per CDR3 protein. The sample shows approximately 88,000 distinct CDR3 sequences, around 5% of them seen only once. V was pared by 1 base and J by 4 bases, with 2 bases of the junction left unmatched. Germline-derived CDR1 and CDR2 are SGHRS and YFSETQ. There are 14 residues in the CDR3. The sequence was obtained from a human donor who was either an allogeneic HSCT recipient or a stem cell or donor lymphocyte infusion donor (not recorded which). It is not recorded whose cells these are; they may come from a transplant donor. The sample taken for sequencing was blood, either unsorted or a sorted T cell fraction (not recorded which). The V and J genes are TRBV5-1 and TRBJ2-1, with TRBD1 identical over 7 bases. The CDR3 nucleotides read TGCGCCAGCAGCTTGCAGGGGGAATACAATGAGCAGTTCTTC. It yields the protein CASSLQGEYNEQFF.